The 8 T cell receptor beta chains in this list originate from one sample, sequenced in a study of T cells in localized non-small cell lung cancer. Sequenced by immunoSEQ multiplex PCR; TCRdb stores in-frame clones only, minus some. The sample has 30,000 or so clones, 89% seen once. Sequencing was performed on peripheral blood, taken before any cancer treatment. These receptors originate from a woman aged 35 to 70 with stage I lung adenocarcinoma.

The chain uses TRBV2 and TRBJ1-1; 8 positions agree with TRBD1. Looked up from germline, CDR1 is SNHLY and CDR2 is FYNNEI. The CDR3 length is 15 residues. The J segment lost 7 bases and the V segment lost 6 bases, leaving 13 bases of the junction unmatched. CDR3 coding DNA: TGTGCCAGCAGATACGCCCGGACAGGGCAAAGTGAAGCTTTCTTT. Amino acid sequence: CASRYARTGQSEAFF.

V gene TRBV5-4 combines with J gene TRBJ2-7; a possible D gene is TRBD2 (5 bases). This CDR3 region has 14 residues. Germline V gives CDR1 SGHNT, CDR2 YYREEE (reference sequence). V lost 4 bases to trimming and J lost 2 bases, with 13 bases between them. CDR3 bases: TGTGCCAGCAGCCTGGACTTAGATCCCTACGAGCAGTACTTC. Its protein is CASSLDLDPYEQYF.

This sequence joins TRBV6-6 and TRBJ2-7; 8 bases line up with TRBD1. CDR3 length equals 16 residues. From germline, CDR1 is MNHNY and CDR2 SVGAGI (reference sequence). Trimming cost V 2 bases and J 2 bases; bases outside gene matches: 8. CDR3 amino acids: CASSYRQGASTYEQYF. The CDR3 region has the DNA TGTGCCAGCAGTTACAGGCAGGGGGCAAGCACCTACGAGCAGTACTTC.

The chain couples TRBV7-2 to TRBJ2-7, with 9 bases that match TRBD1. Germline V lookup: CDR1 SGHTA, CDR2 FQGNSA. V dropped 5 bases and J dropped 2; count of bases not matched to a gene: 7. This CDR3 is built from 15 residues. The DNA for the CDR3 is TGTGCCAGCAGCATAGGACAGGGGCGGCCCTACGAGCAGTACTTC. Residues: CASSIGQGRPYEQYF.

The rearrangement joins TRBV2 to TRBJ1-1; D remains ambiguous. Trimming cost V 6 bases and J 4 bases, with 6 bases left between them. Germline assignment: CDR1 SNHLY and CDR2 FYNNEI. The CDR3 spans 11 residues. The DNA of the CDR3 is TGTGCCAGCAGCCCGGTCACTGAAGCTTTCTTT. It translates to CASSPVTEAFF.

This clone has only one observation. The J gene is TRBJ1-1, the V gene TRBV2; 9 positions agree with TRBD1. With 6 bases clipped from V and 1 base from J, the junction kept 3 bases outside the gene matches. The CDR3 consists of 14 residues. CDR1 SNHLY and CDR2 FYNNEI come from the germline V gene. DNA for the CDR3: TGTGCCAGCAGCCTGGGACAGGGGAACACTGAAGCTTTCTTT. Translating gives CASSLGQGNTEAFF.

The V gene is TRBV7-9, the J gene TRBJ2-4; TRBD1 or TRBD2 may be the D gene (5 bases each). The V gene lost 1 base and the J gene lost 0 bases, with 7 bases spanning the gap. The germline V gene encodes CDR1 SEHNR and CDR2 FQNEAQ (reference sequence). There are 15 residues in the CDR3. The CDR3 reads CASSLVGEAKNIQYF. The CDR3 DNA is TGTGCCAGCAGCTTAGTGGGGGAAGCCAAAAACATTCAGTACTTC.

This chain uses TRBV7-8 with TRBJ2-7; no clear D. The V gene lost 3 bases and the J gene lost 2 bases, with 8 bases spanning the gap. This CDR3 is 13 amino acids long. In germline, CDR1 is SGHVS, CDR2 FQNEAQ. CDR3 residues: CASSLDVAYEQYF. CDR3 coding DNA: TGTGCCAGCAGCTTGGACGTTGCCTACGAGCAGTACTTC.